This T cell receptor beta chain is drawn from a study of blood T cell repertoires in COVID-19. Study-level information: Italy, Spain and the United States were the sources of the convalescent and acute COVID-19 samples. Sample material is recorded as cDNA or gDNA derived from T cells, B-cell-depleted T cells, or PBMCs.

V was cut by 3 bases and J by 10 bases, with 14 bases left in between. The CDR3 runs 13 residues. Germline V lookup: CDR1 SGDLS, CDR2 YYNGEE. TCRdb's copy holds only in-frame clones and misses some; the assay was immunoSEQ multiplex PCR. The table includes about 15,000 clones, approximately 86% detected once. Sequencing was carried out using peripheral blood. V is TRBV9 and J is TRBJ2-1; a possible D gene is TRBD2 (5 bases). The origin of this receptor is a man aged 55 to 69 with acute or convalescent COVID-19. The DNA of the CDR3 is TGTGCCAGCAGCGCATTGAGGGCGAGCGAGCAGTTCTTC. It yields the protein CASSALRASEQFF.